This TCR beta chain stems from a study of T cells in Graves' hyperthyroidism and ophthalmopathy. Whole-study results and caveats: Most expanded thyroid clonotypes above 0.001 also appeared in blood. A 13 V-J signature model discriminated ophthalmopathy versus stable hyperthyroidism.

The V segment lost 10 bases and the J segment 5 bases; nucleotides outside the gene matches: 6. CDR1 and CDR2 (germline): SGHAT, FQNNGV. This CDR3 is 12 amino acids long. This clonotype was seen at least ten times. The antigen remains unidentified. Ahead of any ophthalmopathy symptoms, the blood sample was obtained at the first diagnosis of hyperthyroidism. PBMCs stemmed from 8.5 to 10 ml fresh peripheral blood. Regions amplified from RNA transcripts were the TCR beta CDR3 regions. With the HTBI primer set, the TCR CDR3 went through a first round of RT-PCR. TCRdb reprocessed the multiplex PCR reads with MiXCR, giving one entry per CDR3 protein. The table shows about 360,000 distinct CDR3 sequences, with about a sixth occurring only once.

The genes are TRBV11-2 and TRBJ2-5; 8 bases are a match to TRBD1. The clonotype was recovered from a woman aged 18-29 years with Graves' hyperthyroidism that later progressed to Graves' ophthalmopathy. The sample consisted of blood. The CDR3 nucleotides are TGTGCCACCCAGACAGGGGTCGAGACCCAGTACTTC. Protein sequence: CATQTGVETQYF. Together with reference TRBV11-2 and TRBJ2-5, the CDR3 gives the full variable domain: EAGVAQSPRYKIIEKRQSVAFWCNPISGHATLYWYQQILGQGPKLLIQFQNNGVVDDSQLPKDRFSAERLKGVDSTLKIQPAKLEDSAVYLCATQTGVETQYFGPGTRLLVL.